This T cell receptor beta chain comes out of a study of blood T cell repertoires in COVID-19. On the study more broadly: The origin of the acute and convalescent COVID-19 samples was the United States, Italy and Spain. The analysed material was cDNA or gDNA that came from T cells, B-cell-depleted T cells, or PBMCs.

The Seattle site enrolled patients during active infection and followed them longitudinally. Here immunoSEQ multiplex PCR was the method, and the copy in TCRdb shows in-frame clones only, minus some. Here the sample spans approximately 200,000 clones, approximately 94% being singletons. The V end was cut by 2 bases, the J end by 6 bases, with 10 bases between. The CDR3 extends over 14 amino acids. CDR1 SGHVS and CDR2 FNYEAQ come from the germline V gene. The chain uses TRBV7-6 and TRBJ1-4; D not resolved. The receptor was derived from a man younger than 45 with COVID-19, enrolled during active disease. Specimen: peripheral blood. CDR3 nucleotides: TGTGCCAGCAGCTTAACTGTTGGAGATGAAAAACTGTTTTTT. It encodes CASSLTVGDEKLFF.